Each of the 26 T cell receptor beta chains below was sequenced from the same sample in a study of cytomegalovirus exposure and HLA in healthy donors. The PCR used 60 Vbeta and 13 Jbeta primers. Profiled with immunoSEQ multiplex PCR; TCRdb holds only in-frame clones, not every one. Its clone listing holds 40,000 or so clones. The sample consisted of PBMCs. The source is a woman in her 30s in good health and CMV-seropositive.

The chain recombines TRBV2 with TRBJ2-5; D may be TRBD1 (5 bases). Germline V gene lookup returns CDR1 SNHLY and CDR2 FYNNEI. V lost 6 bases and J lost 5, with 10 bases in between. The CDR3 runs 12 residues. The CDR3 reads CASSTYRETQYF. CDR3 DNA sequence: TGTGCCAGCAGCACTTACAGGGAGACCCAGTACTTC. Complete variable domain (other parts from reference TRBV2 and TRBJ2-5): EPEVTQTPSHQVTQMGQEVILRCVPISNHLYFYWYRQILGQKVEFLVSFYNNEISEKSEIFDDQFSVERPDGSNFTLKIRSTKLEDSAMYFCASSTYRETQYFGPGTRLLVL.

The chain combines TRBV5-1 with TRBJ2-7, with 10 bases matching TRBD2. V shed 4 bases and J 0 bases; nucleotides not matched to a gene: 7. From germline, CDR1 is SGHRS and CDR2 YFSETQ. CDR3 length equals 16 residues. As DNA, the CDR3 is TGCGCCAGCAGCCCCCGGACTAGCGGAGCCTCCTACGAGCAGTACTTC. Its protein product is CASSPRTSGASYEQYF.

This sequence joins TRBV28 and TRBJ1-6; TRBD1 matches at 12 bases. Per the germline V gene, CDR1 is MDHEN and CDR2 is SYDVKM. This CDR3 has 19 residues. V shed 5 bases and J 8 bases; nucleotides not matched to a gene: 16. CDR3 region: CASSTSGTGGGGWDSPLHF. Written as DNA, the CDR3 is TGTGCCAGCAGTACCTCCGGGACAGGGGGCGGGGGATGGGATTCACCCCTCCACTTT.

This CDR3 reads CASSIDRVGEQYF. The CDR3 DNA sequence: TGTGCCAGTAGTATTGACAGGGTAGGGGAGCAGTACTTC. The chain carries TRBV19 and TRBJ2-7; 7 bases agree with TRBD1. Per germline, CDR1 LNHDA and CDR2 SQIVND (reference sequence). This CDR3 has 13 amino acids. Trimming at V came to 3 bases and at J to 7 bases, leaving 6 bases not matched to a gene.

The chain carries TRBV6-1 and TRBJ1-4, with D uncertain. This CDR3 spans 18 amino acids. V was shortened by 3 bases and J by 5 bases, with 22 bases between the two germline ends. The germline gives CDR1 MNHNS, CDR2 SASEGT. The CDR3 here is CASSDCPSLLVDNEKLFF. CDR3 DNA sequence: TGTGCCAGCAGTGACTGTCCAAGTCTCCTAGTCGACAATGAAAAACTGTTTTTT.

J is TRBJ2-3 and V is TRBV11-2, with 7 bases lining up with TRBD1. Trimming at V came to 7 bases and at J to 6 bases, leaving 16 bases not matched to a gene. The CDR3 totals 16 residues. CDR1 and CDR2 (germline): SGHAT, FQNNGV. This CDR3 reads CASTTWDSRSRDTQYF. In nucleotides, the CDR3 is TGTGCCAGCACTACTTGGGACAGCCGGTCACGGGATACGCAGTATTTT.

This chain joins TRBV10-3 and TRBJ1-2, with D maybe TRBD1 (5 bases). V lost 0 bases and J 3 bases, leaving 8 bases between the germline ends. The CDR3 runs 14 residues. CDR1 and CDR2 (germline): ENHRY, SYGVKD. The CDR3 DNA reads as TGTGCCATCAGTGAGTCGGGGCAATACTATGGCTACACCTTC. Residues: CAISESGQYYGYTF.

The chain joins TRBV2 to TRBJ2-5, with 8 bases lining up with TRBD2. V lost 4 bases to trimming and J lost 4 bases; unmatched junction nucleotides: 5. Germline V gene lookup returns CDR1 SNHLY and CDR2 FYNNEI. The CDR3 extends over 14 amino acids. In DNA form, the CDR3 reads TGTGCCAGCAGTGGTACTAGCGGACGAGAGACCCAGTACTTC. This translates into CASSGTSGRETQYF.

This sequence joins TRBV10-3 and TRBJ2-7; 7 nucleotides match TRBD1. V dropped 11 bases and J dropped 4; count of bases not matched to a gene: 11. This CDR3 is built from 13 residues. Germline assignment: CDR1 ENHRY and CDR2 SYGVKD. This chain's CDR3 is CAANRDRLYEQYF. In DNA form, the CDR3 reads TGTGCCGCTAACCGGGACAGACTTTACGAGCAGTACTTC.

CDR3 sequence reads: CASSLAPTGNTEAFF. DNA for the CDR3: TGCGCCAGCAGCTTGGCCCCGACAGGGAACACTGAAGCTTTCTTT. The V call is TRBV5-1, the J call TRBJ1-1, with a weak D call TRBD1 (6 bases). The CDR3 covers 15 residues. Trimming stripped 0 bases from V and 1 base from J, with 10 bases between. Germline assignment: CDR1 SGHRS and CDR2 YFSETQ.

The chain employs TRBV5-1 and TRBJ2-2, with a possible D match to TRBD1 (5 bases). V gave up 4 bases and J gave up 3 bases, with 7 bases separating them. The germline V gene encodes CDR1 SGHRS and CDR2 YFSETQ. This CDR3 is built from 13 residues. In nucleotides, the CDR3 is TGCGCCAGCAGCCCGACAGACACCGGGGAGCTGTTTTTT. Residues: CASSPTDTGELFF.

The chain is built from TRBV5-1 and TRBJ2-2, with TRBD1 matching 7 bases. Losses at the gene ends were 0 bases for V and 7 bases for J; bases not matched to a gene: 6. The CDR3 is 15 amino acids. Germline CDR1 SGHRS, CDR2 YFSETQ. CDR3 in amino acids: CASSLEPGDSGELFF. In DNA form, the CDR3 reads TGCGCCAGCAGCTTGGAACCCGGGGACAGCGGGGAGCTGTTTTTT.

The genes are TRBV11-3 and TRBJ2-5; D gene uncertain. The DNA end is a closer match to TRBJ2-7, so the J assignment may be wrong. CDR3 length: 14 amino acids. From germline, CDR1 is SGHNT and CDR2 YENEEA. The CDR3 DNA is TGTGCCAGCAGCTTGCTCAGTGGGGCCTACGAGCAGTACTTC. Protein sequence: CASSLLSGAYEQYF.

The gene calls are TRBV28 and TRBJ1-6; D unclear. The CDR3 is made up of 14 amino acids. V lost 5 bases and J lost 7, with 12 bases in between. Germline assignment: CDR1 MDHEN and CDR2 SYDVKM. CDR3 nucleotides: TGTGCCAGCAGTGTCGGACTGCTAAATTCACCCCTCCACTTT. Translation: CASSVGLLNSPLHF.

The rearrangement joins TRBV30 to TRBJ2-7; D might be TRBD2 (6 bases). V was cut by 5 bases and J by 5 bases, with 10 bases left in between. Looked up from germline, CDR1 is GTSNPN and CDR2 is SVGIG (reference sequence). The CDR3 contains 11 residues. CDR3 amino acids: CAWSGRNEQYF. As DNA, the CDR3 is TGTGCCTGGTCAGGGAGGAACGAGCAGTACTTC.

The chain is built from TRBV19 and TRBJ2-3; possible D gene TRBD2, 6 bases. The CDR3 has 19 amino acids. Per germline, CDR1 LNHDA and CDR2 SQIVND (reference sequence). Trimming took 3 bases from V and 0 from J, leaving 22 bases between them. CDR3 DNA sequence: TGTGCCAGTAGTATCGAATTAGCGGTTGCTACACCGAGCACAGATACGCAGTATTTT. This encodes CASSIELAVATPSTDTQYF.

V gene TRBV6-4 combines with J gene TRBJ1-6; 8 nucleotides match TRBD1. In germline, CDR1 is MRHNA, CDR2 SNTAGT. The CDR3 length is 15 residues. V lost 3 bases to trimming and J lost 7 bases; unmatched junction nucleotides: 5. DNA for the CDR3: TGTGCCAGCAGTGAAGACAGGGGCGGAAATTCACCCCTCCACTTT. Its protein is CASSEDRGGNSPLHF.

CDR3 loop: CASSQGTGISPLHF. CDR3 bases: TGTGCCAGCAGCCAAGGGACAGGCATTTCACCCCTCCACTTT. The J gene is TRBJ1-6, the V gene TRBV14, with 7 bases identical to TRBD1. The germline V gene has CDR1 SGHDN and CDR2 FVKESK. The CDR3 is 14 amino acids. Germline trimming cut 1 base from V and 9 bases from J; bases unmatched to any gene: 3. Together with reference TRBV14 and TRBJ1-6, the CDR3 gives the full variable domain: EAGVTQFPSHSVIEKGQTVTLRCDPISGHDNLYWYRRVMGKEIKFLLHFVKESKQDESGMPNNRFLAERTGGTYSTLKVQPAELEDSGVYFCASSQGTGISPLHFGNGTRLTVT.

V and J are TRBV28 and TRBJ2-5, with 11 bases that match TRBD2. The V gene's germline CDR1 is MDHEN and CDR2 SYDVKM. The CDR3 is 17 amino acids. The junction had 9 bases not matched to a gene; V was cut back by 4 bases and J by 2 bases. The CDR3 coding sequence is TGTGCCAGCAGTTCCCTCCGACTAGCGGGGACACAAGAGACCCAGTACTTC. Protein product: CASSSLRLAGTQETQYF.

The chain employs TRBV28 and TRBJ1-6; 8 bases are a match to TRBD1. V lost 7 bases, J lost 0 bases, and 5 bases stayed unmatched. Per germline, CDR1 MDHEN and CDR2 SYDVKM. The CDR3 is made up of 16 amino acids. The CDR3 DNA follows: TGTGCCAGCACCCGACAGGGGAGCTCCTATAATTCACCCCTCCACTTT. Translated: CASTRQGSSYNSPLHF.

As DNA, the CDR3 is TGCGCCAGCAGCTTCTTGCAGGGGAACAATGAGCAGTTCTTC. Translated: CASSFLQGNNEQFF. The V gene is TRBV5-1, the J gene TRBJ2-1; D might be TRBD1 (6 bases). V dropped 2 bases and J dropped 5 bases, with 11 bases sitting between them. Germline V CDR1 and CDR2: SGHRS, YFSETQ. This CDR3 has 14 residues.

Turning to this clone: Other DNA sequences in the same sample also yield this CDR3. The V call is TRBV7-2, the J call TRBJ1-2; 7 nucleotides match TRBD1. The CDR3 is 15 amino acids. Per germline, CDR1 SGHTA and CDR2 FQGNSA. V shed 5 bases, J shed 4 bases, and the junction held 10 bases outside the gene matches. CDR3 residues: CASSPPGGGLYGYTF. The CDR3 DNA reads TGTGCCAGCAGCCCCCCAGGGGGAGGCCTCTATGGCTACACCTTC.

This chain joins TRBV15 and TRBJ1-4; no reliable D call. Per the germline V gene, CDR1 is LNHNV and CDR2 is YYDKDF (reference sequence). CDR3 length: 15 amino acids. V was shortened by 0 bases and J by 10 bases, with 15 bases between the two germline ends. The DNA for the CDR3 is TGTGCCACCAGCAGAGATGCGGCCCGAGCTGGAAAACTGTTTTTT. It yields the protein CATSRDAARAGKLFF.

This chain links TRBV10-3 with TRBJ2-7; D perhaps matches TRBD1 (6 bases). The germline V and J ends were trimmed by 2 bases and 4 bases, with 21 bases remaining between them. CDR1 and CDR2 (germline): ENHRY, SYGVKD. CDR3 length equals 17 residues. The CDR3 nucleotides read TGTGCCATCAGTGAGCTGGTTCGGCAGGGGCTGCGTTACGAGCAGTACTTC. This codes for CAISELVRQGLRYEQYF.

The chain combines TRBV6-4 with TRBJ1-1; tentative D call: TRBD1 (5 bases). The V end was cut by 6 bases, the J end by 10 bases, with 9 bases between. Per the germline V gene, CDR1 is MRHNA and CDR2 is SNTAGT. This CDR3 has 10 amino acids. The CDR3 loop reads CASSRVVAFF. Here the CDR3 DNA reads TGTGCCAGCAGCAGGGTGGTAGCTTTCTTT.

The chain couples TRBV28 to TRBJ1-4, with 10 positions matching TRBD1. V lost 4 bases to trimming and J lost 5 bases; unmatched junction nucleotides: 7. CDR1 and CDR2 from the germline V gene are MDHEN and SYDVKM. There are 16 residues in the CDR3. The CDR3: CASSSPRQGANEKLFF. In nucleotides, the CDR3 is TGTGCCAGCAGTTCCCCCCGACAGGGGGCGAATGAAAAACTGTTTTTT.